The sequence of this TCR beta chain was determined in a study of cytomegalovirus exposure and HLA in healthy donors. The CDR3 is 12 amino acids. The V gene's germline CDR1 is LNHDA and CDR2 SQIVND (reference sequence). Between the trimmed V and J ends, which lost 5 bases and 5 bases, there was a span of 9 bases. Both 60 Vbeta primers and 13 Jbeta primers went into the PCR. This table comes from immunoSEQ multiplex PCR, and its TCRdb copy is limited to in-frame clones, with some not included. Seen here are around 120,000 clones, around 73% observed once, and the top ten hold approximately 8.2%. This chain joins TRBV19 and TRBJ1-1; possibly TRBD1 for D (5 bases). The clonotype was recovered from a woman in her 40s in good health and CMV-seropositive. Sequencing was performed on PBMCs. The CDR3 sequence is CASSLQGTEAFF. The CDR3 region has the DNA TGTGCCAGTAGTCTCCAGGGTACTGAAGCTTTCTTT.